This T cell receptor beta chain comes out of a study of CD8+ T cells in alopecia areata. This sample's treatment: oral pan-JAK inhibitor, 5-10 mg twice daily. Extraction of RNA preceded its reverse transcription into cDNA, which served as the sequencing template. Repertoires were generated with immunoSEQ multiplex PCR, while TCRdb's copy carries only in-frame clones and drops some. The table lists 200,000 to 250,000 clones, less than 45% of them singletons. This CDR3 region has 16 residues. Deletions cut 7 bases from V and 10 bases from J, with 31 bases between. Germline loops: CDR1 SQVTM, CDR2 ANQGSEA.

This receptor was obtained from a human donor with alopecia areata. Sequencing used CD4+ T cells sorted from blood, obtained at approximately week 39, from a patient treated with tofacitinib. The chain recombines TRBV29-1 with TRBJ2-5; possibly TRBD2 for D (7 bases). The CDR3 nucleotides are TGCAGCGCTGGACAGCGGGTAGGGACTACCGAGGGAGACCAGTACTTC. Its translation is CSAGQRVGTTEGDQYF.